This T cell receptor (beta chain) was profiled in a study of identical twins. Study-wide findings and caveats: Cord blood beta clonotypes that were abundant carried fewer insertions, and memory repertoires showed no such trend.

TCRdb ran MiXCR on the 5' RACE reads and lists one entry per CDR3 protein. The data contain 700,000 or so distinct CDR3 sequences, about 9.4% of them singletons. This clonotype was found a few times. Its antigen is unidentified. The germline V gene has CDR1 LGHDT and CDR2 YNNKEL (reference sequence). The CDR3 covers 17 residues. V was trimmed by 2 bases and J by 4 bases, leaving 19 bases between them. The same sample was also studied in work on yellow fever vaccine responses in identical twins.

J is TRBJ2-3 and V is TRBV3-1, with D unclear. This receptor was obtained from a young woman in good health. The source material was PBMCs. The CDR3 here is CASSQSPGRSPPDTQYF. CDR3 in DNA: TGTGCCAGCAGCCAATCTCCGGGCCGAAGCCCCCCAGATACGCAGTATTTT.